Each of the 10 T cell receptor beta chains below was sequenced from the same sample in a study of metastatic and nonmetastatic thyroid tumors. Nobody among the patients had been given any treatment before thyroid surgery. MiXCR reprocessed the PCR reads for TCRdb. The sample contains tens of thousands of clones, 20% to 30% of which appear only once. The sequenced sample consisted of tumor tissue. The receptor source for this set is a female donor with papillary thyroid cancer or a benign thyroid nodule (not recorded which). Some clones in this sample may be carry-over from other donors' samples.

In regard to this clone: The conserved closing phenylalanine or tryptophan is absent in this CDR3, likely reflecting a read error. The chain joins TRBV7-2 to TRBJ1-5; D gene uncertain. From germline, CDR1 is SGHTA and CDR2 FQGNSA. The CDR3 totals 14 residues. V lost 6 bases to trimming and J lost 3 bases, with 12 bases between them. The CDR3 DNA sequence: TGTGCCAGCAGTCCGGCCGGATTCAATCAGCCCCAGCATTCT. Its protein product is CASSPAGFNQPQHS.

This clone was observed many times. The V call is TRBV14, the J call TRBJ1-1; D possibly corresponds to TRBD1 (6 bases). Trimming removed 0 bases at V and 2 bases at J, with 19 bases between. The CDR3 totals 18 residues. Germline CDR1 SGHDN, CDR2 FVKESK. The CDR3 bases are TGTGCCAGCAGCCAAGAGGGGGTGAAAGGGGGTATTAACACTGAAGCTTTCTTT. It specifies CASSQEGVKGGINTEAFF.

This clone was seen a few times. The DNA is left out, because the CDR3 cannot be placed on it with certainty; the CDR3 is given as TCRdb lists it. This chain connects TRBV7-5 to TRBJ2-3. TRBV7-5 is described as a pseudogene. The CDR3 adds up to 15 amino acids, both ends counted. The CDR3 here is CISVSEASLPDTQYF.

The chain carries TRBV11-2 and TRBJ2-3; D remains unclear. Trimming left V 0 bases short and J 1 base short, with 8 bases between. Germline V gene data show CDR1 as SGHAT and CDR2 as FQNNGV. CDR3 length equals 15 residues. The CDR3, as DNA: TGTGCCAGCAGCTTAGAGCGGCCTGGCACAGATACGCAGTATTTT. This translates into CASSLERPGTDTQYF.

This clone was counted many times. This chain links TRBV3-1 with TRBJ1-4; 9 bases are shared with TRBD1. In germline, CDR1 is LGHDT, CDR2 YNNKEL (reference sequence). V shed 4 bases and J 8 bases; nucleotides not matched to a gene: 8. This CDR3 region has 15 residues. CDR3 amino acids: CASSLGQGWQEKLFF. Written as DNA, the CDR3 is TGTGCCAGCAGCCTGGGACAGGGTTGGCAAGAAAAACTGTTTTTT.

Worth noting for this clone: A read error may explain this, as a much larger clone is one base away. J is TRBJ1-1 and V is TRBV28; no clear D gene. The CDR3 extends over 14 amino acids. In germline, CDR1 is MDHEN, CDR2 SYDVKM. Trimming removed 2 bases from V and 4 bases from J, with 11 bases in between. The CDR3 here is CASSLIDRPTEAFF. The CDR3 DNA follows: TGTGCCAGCAGTTTAATTGACCGGCCCACTGAAGCTTTCTTT.

This clone turned up a few times. The chain carries TRBV11-2 and TRBJ2-7; TRBD1 might be the D (6 bases). The CDR3 has 13 amino acids. Germline CDR1 and CDR2: SGHAT and FQNNGV. Trimming took 5 bases from V and 6 from J, leaving 14 bases between them. CDR3 DNA sequence: TGTGCCAGCAGCCCCGGGACACTTTTCGAGCAGTACTTC. This sequence encodes CASSPGTLFEQYF.

This clone was seen at least ten times. The V call is TRBV28, the J call TRBJ1-4, with 9 bases matching TRBD1. V lost 6 bases and J lost 4; bases outside the gene matches: 12. The CDR3 runs 17 residues. Germline V gene sequence: CDR1 MDHEN, CDR2 SYDVKM. This chain's CDR3 is CASRPQGQGRSNEKLFF. The CDR3 DNA reads TGTGCCAGCAGACCCCAGGGACAGGGAAGGAGTAATGAAAAACTGTTTTTT. The full variable domain, completed using reference TRBV28 and TRBJ1-4, is DVKVTQSSRYLVKRTGEKVFLECVQDMDHENMFWYRQDPGLGLRLIYFSYDVKMKEKGDIPEGYSVSREKKERFSLILESASTNQTSMYLCASRPQGQGRSNEKLFFGSGTQLSVL.

Note on this clone: One junction end does not reproduce the germline sequence, and a read error may be involved. The chain combines TRBV10-1 with TRBJ2-7; D remains unclear. Germline V CDR1 and CDR2: WNHNN, SYGVQD (reference sequence). The CDR3 contains 15 residues. The CDR3 DNA follows: TGCGCCAGCAGTGATGGCCAGTGGGCTGCCTACGAGCATTACTTC. Encoded protein: CASSDGQWAAYEHYF.

The chain is built from TRBV6-1 and TRBJ1-5; TRBD1 is a possible D gene (6 bases). Germline CDR1 and CDR2: MNHNS and SASEGT. CDR3 size: 15 residues. V was shortened by 4 bases and J by 4 bases, with 14 bases between the two germline ends. CDR3 loop: CASSGTEVVNQPQHF. The CDR3 DNA reads as TGTGCCAGCAGTGGGACAGAGGTGGTAAATCAGCCCCAGCATTTT.